The rows below give T cell receptor beta chains drawn from one sample of a study of T cell responses to AZD1222 COVID-19 vaccine. TCRdb keeps only in-frame clones here, not all; method: immunoSEQ multiplex PCR. Of some 120,000 clones in the sample, about 87% are singletons; the top ten hold around 12%. Here the sequenced sample was peripheral blood, taken on day 0 of AZD1222 vaccination. The receptors originated from an adult in good health. Each CDR3 is given without its conserved first and last residue. D genes are given only for firm matches.

d_call | j_call | v_call | cdr3_aa
- | TRBJ2-3 | TRBV13 | ASSRGGAGTDTQY
- | TRBJ2-2 | TRBV11-3 | ASSFGKGYTGELF
- | TRBJ1-1 | TRBV6-9 | ASSYHRENTEAF
TRBD1 | TRBJ1-2 | TRBV19 | ASRTQGAGGYT
- | TRBJ2-7 | TRBV28 | ASSLRDPYEQY
- | TRBJ2-7 | TRBV7-2 | ASSLGLKIYEQY
- | TRBJ2-1 | TRBV7-2 | ASSPRRGEQF
TRBD1 | TRBJ1-2 | TRBV18 | ASSPPSGTEIYGYT
TRBD1 | TRBJ1-4 | TRBV24-1 | ATSDGQGYEKLF
- | TRBJ2-7 | TRBV6-5 | ASSFKRPPYEQY
- | TRBJ2-7 | TRBV15 | ATSRELARSYEQY
- | TRBJ2-6 | TRBV27 | ASSFSLGANVLT
- | TRBJ1-1 | TRBV2 | ASNSRGTEAF
- | TRBJ2-5 | TRBV7-2 | ASRAQGRETQY
- | TRBJ2-3 | TRBV14 | ASSPVGYGTDTQY
- | TRBJ1-1 | TRBV29-1 | SVGVVLSNTEAF
TRBD1 | TRBJ2-5 | TRBV28 | ASSWRTGGVETQY
- | TRBJ2-2 | TRBV24-1 | ATSDQRQVANTGELF
TRBD1 | TRBJ2-7 | TRBV27 | ASSPGQGTQYEQY
- | TRBJ1-1 | TRBV27 | ASNVGTPEAF
- | TRBJ2-3 | TRBV7-3 | ASSRWGASGTDTQY
- | TRBJ2-1 | TRBV3-1/TRBV3-2 | ASRQSSYNEQF
- | TRBJ2-2 | TRBV11-3 | ASSGSSGGSGELF
TRBD2 | TRBJ2-1 | TRBV19 | ASRPGLEYNEQF